Listed here are 25 T cell receptor beta chains from one sample, sequenced in a study of blood T cell repertoires in COVID-19. Some clones are missing from TCRdb's copy, which holds only in-frame ones; the method was immunoSEQ multiplex PCR. The table has approximately 210,000 clones, 65% to 90% seen once. The sequenced sample was PBMCs or T cells enriched from blood (not recorded which). Receptors originate from a woman between 45 and 65 years old with acute COVID-19.

The chain recombines TRBV5-1 with TRBJ2-2, with 9 bases fitting TRBD2. This CDR3 is 14 amino acids long. Per the germline V gene, CDR1 is SGHRS and CDR2 is YFSETQ. The J segment lost 6 bases and the V segment lost 4 bases, leaving 4 bases of the junction unmatched. CDR3 in DNA: TGCGCCAGCAGCCCGGGACTAGCCCCCGGGGAGCTGTTTTTT. It translates to CASSPGLAPGELFF.

The gene calls are TRBV6-2 or TRBV6-3 and TRBJ2-1, with D possibly matching TRBD2 (6 bases). CDR1 is MNHEY and CDR2 is SVGEGT in the germline V gene. V gave up 2 bases and J gave up 6 bases, with 17 bases separating them. There are 16 residues in the CDR3. The CDR3 nucleotides read TGTGCCAGCAGTTACGGTTCGGGACTGGGAGGCAATGAGCAGTTCTTC. Translation: CASSYGSGLGGNEQFF.

This chain connects TRBV7-2 to TRBJ2-1; a weak D match, TRBD1 (5 bases). Germline assignment: CDR1 SGHTA and CDR2 FQGNSA. V was pared by 3 bases and J by 0 bases, with 9 bases between. The CDR3 runs to 15 residues. This chain's CDR3 is CASSFGAGSYNEQFF. The CDR3 DNA reads TGTGCCAGCAGCTTTGGGGCAGGCTCCTACAATGAGCAGTTCTTC.

The V and J genes are TRBV6-2 or TRBV6-3 and TRBJ1-4; a possible D gene is TRBD1 (6 bases). The germline V gene has CDR1 MNHEY and CDR2 SVGEGT. V was cut by 6 bases and J by 7 bases, with 18 bases left in between. The CDR3 is made up of 15 amino acids. CDR3 residues: CASSHRGQQFEKLFF. CDR3 DNA sequence: TGTGCCAGCAGCCATCGAGGACAGCAGTTTGAAAAACTGTTTTTT.

This clone has just a few counts. The V call is TRBV6-2 or TRBV6-3, the J call TRBJ2-1, with unresolved D. CDR1 and CDR2 (germline): MNHEY, SVGEGT. V was trimmed by 4 bases and J by 4 bases, leaving 8 bases between them. CDR3 length: 13 amino acids. As DNA, the CDR3 is TGTGCCAGCAGTTTCGAAGCTTACAATGAGCAGTTCTTC. Encoded protein: CASSFEAYNEQFF.

The chain recombines TRBV7-8 with TRBJ2-5, with D possibly being TRBD2 (7 bases). CDR1 is SGHVS, CDR2 FQNEAQ, per germline. Trimming cost V 3 bases and J 7 bases, with 12 bases left between them. The CDR3 length is 13 residues. This CDR3 is CASSFGGRGTQYF. The CDR3 DNA follows: TGTGCCAGCAGCTTCGGGGGGCGCGGGACCCAGTACTTC.

The V call is TRBV24-1, the J call TRBJ1-5; 11 bases are a match to TRBD1. The trim removed 2 bases at V and 5 bases at J, leaving 4 bases unmatched. The germline CDR1 and CDR2 sequences are KGHDR and SFDVKD. The CDR3 runs to 16 residues. The DNA of the CDR3 is TGTGCCACCAGTGATTCCGGACAGGGGGCCTATCAGCCCCAGCATTTT. Its protein product is CATSDSGQGAYQPQHF.

This sequence joins TRBV28 and TRBJ2-1, with 11 bases matching TRBD2. CDR1 is MDHEN and CDR2 is SYDVKM in the germline V gene. The CDR3 spans 14 residues. V trimming: 9 bases; J trimming: 7 bases; junction bases outside the gene matches: 8. The CDR3 coding sequence is TGTGCCAGTGGTGGACTAGCGGGCCGTAATGAGCAGTTCTTC. It specifies CASGGLAGRNEQFF.

The chain recombines TRBV29-1 with TRBJ2-7; a weak D match, TRBD2 (5 bases). Germline V gene data show CDR1 as SQVTM and CDR2 as ANQGSEA. V was shortened by 7 bases and J by 4 bases, with 17 bases between the two germline ends. The CDR3 totals 13 residues. The CDR3 bases are TGCAGCGCCCCGACGGACTTAGATTACGAGCAGTACTTC. This gives the protein CSAPTDLDYEQYF.

The chain employs TRBV21-1 and TRBJ2-5; no check of the table's D call, TRBD2, against the DNA was made. TRBV21-1 is noted as a pseudogene. The CDR3 is 17 residues long. In DNA, the CDR3 is TGTGCCAGCAGCAACCTGTCTGAGCGGGGGGGCCGAGAGACCCAGTACTTC. Translating gives CASSNLSERGGRETQYF.

The chain has TRBV19 and TRBJ1-4; possibly TRBD1 for D (6 bases). Trimming took 8 bases from V and 10 from J, leaving 23 bases between them. The germline V gene encodes CDR1 LNHDA and CDR2 SQIVND (reference sequence). CDR3 length equals 15 residues. DNA for the CDR3: TGTGCCAGTCAAGGGGGAAGGGGCCTTTACGGAAAACTGTTTTTT. It specifies CASQGGRGLYGKLFF. The full variable domain, rest sourced from reference TRBV19 and TRBJ1-4, is DGGITQSPKYLFRKEGQNVTLSCEQNLNHDAMYWYRQDPGQGLRLIYYSQIVNDFQKGDIAEGYSVSREKKESFPLTVTSAQKNPTAFYLCASQGGRGLYGKLFFGSGTQLSVL.

The chain couples TRBV5-1 to TRBJ2-2, with a tentative D call TRBD1 (6 bases). Germline loops: CDR1 SGHRS, CDR2 YFSETQ. The CDR3 length is 14 residues. Deletions cut 6 bases from V and 1 base from J, with 10 bases between. CDR3 protein: CASKGQLNTGELFF. Here the CDR3 DNA reads TGCGCCAGCAAAGGACAGCTGAACACCGGGGAGCTGTTTTTT. The variable domain in full, completed from reference TRBV5-1 and TRBJ2-2, reads KAGVTQTPRYLIKTRGQQVTLSCSPISGHRSVSWYQQTPGQGLQFLFEYFSETQRNKGNFPGRFSGRQFSNSRSEMNVSTLELGDSALYLCASKGQLNTGELFFGEGSRLTVL.

This chain links TRBV7-2 with TRBJ1-1, with D possibly matching TRBD1 (6 bases). Germline V gene data show CDR1 as SGHTA and CDR2 as FQGNSA. This CDR3 comprises 14 residues. Between the trimmed V and J ends, which lost 4 bases and 4 bases, there was a span of 13 bases. CDR3 in DNA: TGTGCCAGCAGCTCCATCGGGGGGCTCACTGAAGCTTTCTTT. This gives the protein CASSSIGGLTEAFF.

The chain couples TRBV4-2 to TRBJ2-5, with a tentative D call TRBD2 (5 bases). V dropped 5 bases and J dropped 4 bases, with 23 bases sitting between them. Germline CDR1 and CDR2: LGHNA and YNFKEQ. The CDR3 sequence is 17 residues long. CDR3 DNA sequence: TGTGCCAGCAGCGCAGTTACTATACGGGGATTCGGAGAGACCCAGTACTTC. Translation: CASSAVTIRGFGETQYF.

This clone was seen a few times. The V call is TRBV7-2, the J call TRBJ2-1, with 7 bases fitting TRBD2. Losses at the gene ends were 5 bases for V and 4 bases for J; bases not matched to a gene: 8. The V gene's germline CDR1 is SGHTA and CDR2 FQGNSA. This CDR3 is 15 amino acids long. CDR3 in DNA: TGTGCCAGCAGCCCAATCGGGGGGTCGTACAATGAGCAGTTCTTC. Encoded protein: CASSPIGGSYNEQFF.

This clone has a handful of counts. The chain couples TRBV7-2 to TRBJ1-4; D perhaps matches TRBD1 (5 bases). This CDR3 region has 15 residues. CDR1 is SGHTA, CDR2 FQGNSA, per germline. Trimming left V 3 bases short and J 8 bases short, with 16 bases between. The CDR3 is CASSFGQGFGEKLFF. The CDR3 DNA sequence: TGTGCCAGCAGCTTCGGGCAGGGATTCGGGGAAAAACTGTTTTTT.

The chain is built from TRBV10-3 and TRBJ1-1; a possible D gene is TRBD1 (5 bases). Germline V gene data show CDR1 as ENHRY and CDR2 as SYGVKD. V was pared by 10 bases and J by 1 base, with 7 bases between. The CDR3 is 11 residues long. The CDR3 here is CATRANTEAFF. CDR3 nucleotide sequence: TGTGCCACCAGGGCGAACACTGAAGCTTTCTTT.

The chain carries TRBV3-1 (or the pseudogene TRBV3-2) and TRBJ2-3; D gene ambiguous. V was shortened by 4 bases and J by 11 bases, with 16 bases between the two germline ends. CDR3 length equals 13 residues. Germline loops: CDR1 LGHDT, CDR2 YNNKEL (reference sequence). Here the CDR3 reads CASSLHNRRWQYF. CDR3 in DNA: TGTGCCAGCAGCCTCCACAATCGGCGGTGGCAGTATTTT.

The V call is TRBV5-1, the J call TRBJ1-2; D gene ambiguous. V lost 0 bases and J 0 bases, leaving 6 bases between the germline ends. CDR1 SGHRS and CDR2 YFSETQ come from the germline V gene. The CDR3 has 14 residues. The CDR3 spells CASSLDSTNYGYTF. The CDR3 DNA sequence: TGCGCCAGCAGCTTGGACAGCACTAACTATGGCTACACCTTC. The variable domain in full, completed from reference TRBV5-1 and TRBJ1-2, reads KAGVTQTPRYLIKTRGQQVTLSCSPISGHRSVSWYQQTPGQGLQFLFEYFSETQRNKGNFPGRFSGRQFSNSRSEMNVSTLELGDSALYLCASSLDSTNYGYTFGSGTRLTVV.

In its sample, this clone was seen once. V gene TRBV5-1 combines with J gene TRBJ2-2, with 7 bases that match TRBD2. With 3 bases clipped from V and 3 bases from J, the junction kept 8 bases outside the gene matches. From germline, CDR1 is SGHRS and CDR2 YFSETQ. The length of the CDR3 is 16 residues. CDR3 loop: CASSSAGRPDTGELFF. DNA of the CDR3: TGCGCCAGCAGCTCCGCCGGGAGGCCGGACACCGGGGAGCTGTTTTTT.

V gene TRBV7-9 combines with J gene TRBJ2-2; D is uncertain. CDR1 is SEHNR, CDR2 FQNEAQ, per germline (reference sequence). The CDR3 has 16 amino acids. V was clipped by 1 base and J by 0 bases, with 9 bases between them. The CDR3 DNA sequence: TGTGCCAGCAGCTTAGTGGGCAGACCGAACACCGGGGAGCTGTTTTTT. It translates to CASSLVGRPNTGELFF.

The J gene is TRBJ2-1, the V gene TRBV19; the D is unclear. The V end lost 0 bases, the J end lost 8 bases, and 11 bases lay between the germline ends. Germline assignment: CDR1 LNHDA and CDR2 SQIVND (reference sequence). This CDR3 spans 14 amino acids. This CDR3 is CASSIDHLSYEQFF. CDR3 sequence (DNA): TGTGCCAGTAGTATAGATCATCTTAGCTATGAGCAGTTCTTC. Supplemented by reference TRBV19 and TRBJ2-1, the full variable domain reads DGGITQSPKYLFRKEGQNVTLSCEQNLNHDAMYWYRQDPGQGLRLIYYSQIVNDFQKGDIAEGYSVSREKKESFPLTVTSAQKNPTAFYLCASSIDHLSYEQFFGPGTRLTVL.

CDR3 sequence reads: CASSPFLQGGYTDTQYF. The CDR3 DNA is TGCGCCAGCAGCCCTTTCCTTCAGGGGGGATACACAGATACGCAGTATTTT. The genes are TRBV4-1 and TRBJ2-3; perhaps TRBD1 as D (7 bases). CDR1 and CDR2 (germline): MGHRA, YSYEKL. The CDR3 loop spans 17 amino acids. V lost 4 bases to trimming and J lost 2 bases, with 19 bases between them.

This chain links TRBV7-2 with TRBJ2-4; 8 bases are shared with TRBD2. Trimming took 1 base from V and 8 from J; bases not matched to a gene: 7. In germline, CDR1 is SGHTA, CDR2 FQGNSA. The CDR3 is made up of 15 amino acids. This CDR3 is CASSLVGSGVDIQYF. CDR3 sequence (DNA): TGTGCCAGCAGCTTAGTTGGTAGCGGGGTAGACATTCAGTACTTC.

The chain recombines TRBV14 with TRBJ1-4; D ambiguous. CDR3 size: 15 residues. V lost 4 bases, J lost 7 bases, and 16 bases lay in between. CDR1 and CDR2 (germline): SGHDN, FVKESK. CDR3 region: CASSPLRGFSEKLFF. The CDR3 region has the DNA TGTGCCAGCAGCCCCCTTCGGGGTTTCTCTGAAAAACTGTTTTTT.